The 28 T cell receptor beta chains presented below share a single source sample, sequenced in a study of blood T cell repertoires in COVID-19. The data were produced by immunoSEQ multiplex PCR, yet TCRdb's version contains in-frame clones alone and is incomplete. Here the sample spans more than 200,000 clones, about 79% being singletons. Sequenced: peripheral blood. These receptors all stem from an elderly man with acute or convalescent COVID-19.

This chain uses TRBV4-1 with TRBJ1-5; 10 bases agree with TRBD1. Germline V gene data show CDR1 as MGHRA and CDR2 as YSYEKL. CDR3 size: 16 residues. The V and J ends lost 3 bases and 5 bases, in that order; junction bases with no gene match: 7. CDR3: CASSQTDRGNHQPQHF. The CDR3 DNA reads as TGCGCCAGCAGCCAGACGGACAGGGGGAACCATCAGCCCCAGCATTTT.

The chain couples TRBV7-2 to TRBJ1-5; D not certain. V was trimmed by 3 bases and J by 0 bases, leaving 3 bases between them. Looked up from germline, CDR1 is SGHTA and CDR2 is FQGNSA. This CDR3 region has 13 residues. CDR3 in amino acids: CASSFYSNQPQHF. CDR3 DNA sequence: TGTGCCAGCAGCTTCTATAGCAATCAGCCCCAGCATTTT.

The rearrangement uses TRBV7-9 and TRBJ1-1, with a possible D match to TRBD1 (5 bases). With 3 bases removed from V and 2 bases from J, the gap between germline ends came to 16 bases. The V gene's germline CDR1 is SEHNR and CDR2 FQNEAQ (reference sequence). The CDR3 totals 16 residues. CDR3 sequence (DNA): TGTGCCAGCAGCTTTGGCGGTAGGGGCGTTAACACTGAAGCTTTCTTT. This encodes CASSFGGRGVNTEAFF.

Here the CDR3 DNA reads TGCAGCGTTGGTGGGGCAAACGGCTACACCTTC. Encoded protein: CSVGGANGYTF. V is TRBV29-1 and J is TRBJ1-2, with a possible D match to TRBD1 (5 bases). The CDR3 runs 11 residues. Germline CDR1 reads SQVTM; CDR2 reads ANQGSEA. V lost 4 bases to trimming and J lost 8 bases, with 11 bases between them.

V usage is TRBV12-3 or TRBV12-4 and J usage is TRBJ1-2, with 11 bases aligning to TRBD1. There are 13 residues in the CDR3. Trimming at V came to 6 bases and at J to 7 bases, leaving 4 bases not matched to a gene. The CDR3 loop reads CASRGQGASGYTF. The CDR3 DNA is TGTGCCAGCAGAGGACAGGGGGCGAGTGGCTACACCTTC.

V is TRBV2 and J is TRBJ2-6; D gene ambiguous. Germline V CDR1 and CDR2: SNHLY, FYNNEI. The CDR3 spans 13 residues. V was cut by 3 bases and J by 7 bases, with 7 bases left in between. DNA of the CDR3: TGTGCCAGCAGTGAGGCCCTCGCCAACGTCCTGACTTTC. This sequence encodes CASSEALANVLTF.

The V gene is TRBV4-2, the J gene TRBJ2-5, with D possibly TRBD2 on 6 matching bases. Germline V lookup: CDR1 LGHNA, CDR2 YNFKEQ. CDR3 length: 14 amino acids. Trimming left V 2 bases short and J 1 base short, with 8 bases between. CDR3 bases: TGTGCCAGCAGCCAAACGGGAGTCCAAGAGACCCAGTACTTC. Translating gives CASSQTGVQETQYF.

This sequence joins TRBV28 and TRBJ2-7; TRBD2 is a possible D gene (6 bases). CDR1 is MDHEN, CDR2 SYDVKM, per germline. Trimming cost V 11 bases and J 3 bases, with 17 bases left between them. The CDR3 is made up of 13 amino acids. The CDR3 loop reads CASESPGDYEQYF. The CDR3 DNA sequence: TGTGCCTCCGAGAGCCCGGGGGACTACGAGCAGTACTTC.

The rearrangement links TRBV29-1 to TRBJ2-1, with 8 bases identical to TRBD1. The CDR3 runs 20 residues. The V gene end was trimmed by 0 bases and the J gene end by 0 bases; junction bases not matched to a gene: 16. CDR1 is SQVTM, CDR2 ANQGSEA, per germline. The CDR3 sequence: CSVEDSRDRWRARSYNEQFF. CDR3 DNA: TGCAGCGTTGAAGATAGCCGGGACAGGTGGAGGGCGCGCTCCTACAATGAGCAGTTCTTC.

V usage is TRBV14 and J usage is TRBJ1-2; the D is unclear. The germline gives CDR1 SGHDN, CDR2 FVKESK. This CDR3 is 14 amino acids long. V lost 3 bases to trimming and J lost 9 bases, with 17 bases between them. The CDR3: CASSQSLGWASYTF. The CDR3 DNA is TGTGCCAGCAGCCAGAGTTTGGGTTGGGCGAGCTACACCTTC.

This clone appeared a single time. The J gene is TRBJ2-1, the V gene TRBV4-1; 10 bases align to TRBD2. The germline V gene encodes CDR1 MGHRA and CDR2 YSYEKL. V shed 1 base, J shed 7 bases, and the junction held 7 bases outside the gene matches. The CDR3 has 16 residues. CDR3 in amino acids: CASSQGGTSVVNEQFF. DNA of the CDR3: TGCGCCAGCAGCCAAGGAGGGACTAGCGTAGTTAATGAGCAGTTCTTC.

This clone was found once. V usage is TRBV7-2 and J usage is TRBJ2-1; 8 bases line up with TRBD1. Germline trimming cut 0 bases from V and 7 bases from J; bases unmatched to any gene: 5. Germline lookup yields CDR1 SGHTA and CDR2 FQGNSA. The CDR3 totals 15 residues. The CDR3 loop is CASSLATGARNEQFF. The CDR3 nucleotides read TGTGCCAGCAGCTTAGCGACAGGGGCGAGGAATGAGCAGTTCTTC.

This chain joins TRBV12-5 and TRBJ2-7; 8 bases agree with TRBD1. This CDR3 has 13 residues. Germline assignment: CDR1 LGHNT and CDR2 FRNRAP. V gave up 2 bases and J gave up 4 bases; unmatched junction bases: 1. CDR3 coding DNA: TGTGCTAGTGGTTTGCACAGGGGGTACGAGCAGTACTTC. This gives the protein CASGLHRGYEQYF.

The CDR3 spells CAWRQEDNSPLHF. CDR3 nucleotides: TGTGCCTGGAGGCAGGAGGATAATTCACCCCTCCACTTT. This sequence joins TRBV30 and TRBJ1-6; D not resolved. CDR1 and CDR2 from the germline V gene are GTSNPN and SVGIG (reference sequence). The ends were cut back, 3 bases at V and 5 bases at J, with 8 bases in the middle. The CDR3 extends over 13 amino acids.

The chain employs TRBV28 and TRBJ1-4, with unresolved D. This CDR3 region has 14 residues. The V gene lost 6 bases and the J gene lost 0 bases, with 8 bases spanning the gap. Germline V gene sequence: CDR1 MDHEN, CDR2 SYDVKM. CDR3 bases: TGTGCCAGCAGCTTGTTAACAACTAATGAAAAACTGTTTTTT. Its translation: CASSLLTTNEKLFF.

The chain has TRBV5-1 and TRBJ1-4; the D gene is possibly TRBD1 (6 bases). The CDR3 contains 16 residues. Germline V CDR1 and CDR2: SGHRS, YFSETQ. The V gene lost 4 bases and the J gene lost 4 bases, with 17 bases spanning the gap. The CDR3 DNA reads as TGCGCCAGCAGCCCCTTACCACAGGGCCTTAATGAAAAACTGTTTTTT. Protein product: CASSPLPQGLNEKLFF.

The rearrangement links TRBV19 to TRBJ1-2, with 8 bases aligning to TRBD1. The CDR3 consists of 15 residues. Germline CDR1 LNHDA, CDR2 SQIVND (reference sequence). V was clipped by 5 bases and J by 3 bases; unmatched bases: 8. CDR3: CASSPQTTGDYGYTF. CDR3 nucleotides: TGTGCCAGTAGTCCACAAACGACAGGGGACTATGGCTACACCTTC.

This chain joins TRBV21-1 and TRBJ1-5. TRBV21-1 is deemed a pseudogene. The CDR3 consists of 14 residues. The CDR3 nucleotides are TGTGCCAGCAAGACCGGGGGTAGCAATCAGCCCCAGCATTTT. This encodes CASKTGGSNQPQHF.

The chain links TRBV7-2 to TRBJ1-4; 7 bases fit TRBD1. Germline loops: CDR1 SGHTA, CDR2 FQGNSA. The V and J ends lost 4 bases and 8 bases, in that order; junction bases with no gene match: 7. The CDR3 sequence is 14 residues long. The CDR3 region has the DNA TGTGCCAGCAGCTCGAACAGGGGTGGCGAAAAACTGTTTTTT. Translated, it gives CASSSNRGGEKLFF.

This chain's CDR3 is CASSLRTGWGETQYF. In DNA form, the CDR3 reads TGTGCCAGCAGCTTGAGGACAGGGTGGGGGGAGACCCAGTACTTC. The chain has TRBV5-4 and TRBJ2-5, with 8 bases identical to TRBD1. The CDR3 runs to 15 residues. Germline-derived CDR1 and CDR2 are SGHNT and YYREEE (reference sequence). The V and J ends lost 1 base and 5 bases, in that order; junction bases with no gene match: 7.

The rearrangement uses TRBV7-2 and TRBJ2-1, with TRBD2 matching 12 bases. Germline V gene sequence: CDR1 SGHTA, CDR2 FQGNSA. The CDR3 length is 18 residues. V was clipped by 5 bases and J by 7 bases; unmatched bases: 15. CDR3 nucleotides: TGTGCCAGCAGCCCGATACGTGGGGCTAGCGGGAGGGGGAATGAGCAGTTCTTC. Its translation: CASSPIRGASGRGNEQFF.

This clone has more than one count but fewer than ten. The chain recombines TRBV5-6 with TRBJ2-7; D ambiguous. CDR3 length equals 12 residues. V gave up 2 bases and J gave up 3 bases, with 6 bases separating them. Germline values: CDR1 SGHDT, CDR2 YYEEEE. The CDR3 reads CASSLESYEQYF. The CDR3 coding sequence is TGTGCCAGCAGCTTAGAGAGCTACGAGCAGTACTTC.

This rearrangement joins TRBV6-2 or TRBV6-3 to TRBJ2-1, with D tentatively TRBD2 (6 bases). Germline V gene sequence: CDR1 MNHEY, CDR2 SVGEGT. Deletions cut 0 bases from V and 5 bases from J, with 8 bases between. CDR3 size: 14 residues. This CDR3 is CASSYSGGNNEQFF. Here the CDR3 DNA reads TGTGCCAGCAGTTACTCTGGGGGGAACAATGAGCAGTTCTTC.

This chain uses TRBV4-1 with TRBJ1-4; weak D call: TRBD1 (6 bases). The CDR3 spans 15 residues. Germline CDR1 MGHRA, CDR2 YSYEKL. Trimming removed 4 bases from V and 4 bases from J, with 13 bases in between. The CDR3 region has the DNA TGCGCCAGCAGCCCTGGGACACCTCTTAATGAAAAACTGTTTTTT. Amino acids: CASSPGTPLNEKLFF.

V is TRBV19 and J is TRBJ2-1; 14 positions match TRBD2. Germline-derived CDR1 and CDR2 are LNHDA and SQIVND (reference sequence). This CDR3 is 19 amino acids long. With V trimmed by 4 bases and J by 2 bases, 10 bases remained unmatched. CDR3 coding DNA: TGTGCCAGTAGTAATCCCGGGACTAGCGGGAGAAGCACCTACAATGAGCAGTTCTTC. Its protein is CASSNPGTSGRSTYNEQFF.

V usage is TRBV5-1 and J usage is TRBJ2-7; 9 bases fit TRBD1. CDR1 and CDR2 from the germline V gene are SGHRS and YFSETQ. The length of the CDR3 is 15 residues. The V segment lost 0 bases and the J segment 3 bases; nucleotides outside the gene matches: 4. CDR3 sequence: CASSLALGQGYEQYF. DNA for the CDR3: TGCGCCAGCAGCTTGGCCCTGGGACAGGGCTACGAGCAGTACTTC.

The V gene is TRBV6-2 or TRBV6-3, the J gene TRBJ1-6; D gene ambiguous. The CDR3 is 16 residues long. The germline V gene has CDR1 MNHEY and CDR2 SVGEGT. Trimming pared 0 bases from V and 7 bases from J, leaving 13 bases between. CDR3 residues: CASSYSNRMRNSPLHF. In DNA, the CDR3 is TGTGCCAGCAGTTACTCGAACCGAATGAGGAATTCACCCCTCCACTTT.

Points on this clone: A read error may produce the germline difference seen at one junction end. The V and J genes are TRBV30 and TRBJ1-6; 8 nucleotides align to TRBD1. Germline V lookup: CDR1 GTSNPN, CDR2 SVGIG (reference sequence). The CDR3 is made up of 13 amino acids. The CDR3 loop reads CARRQGNNSPLHF. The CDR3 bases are TGTGCCCGGAGACAGGGGAATAATTCACCCCTCCACTTT.